This T cell receptor (beta chain) is drawn from a study of T cell repertoires in cytomegalovirus infection. Study details: CMV epitopes, recently identified HLA-C-restricted and well-studied HLA-B-restricted, were used. The public TCR beta signatures pointed to both CMV infection and matching HLA type. Whole-study results and caveats: Accumulated public TCR beta family frequency recognized individuals carrying CMV together with the relevant HLA. HLA-C-restricted TCR beta clonotypes specific for CMV led the ex vivo response.

TCRdb passed the reads through MiXCR, listing each CDR3 protein once. This sample has 110,000 to 150,000 distinct CDR3 sequences, with 25% to 35% found just once. The CDR3 sequence is 14 residues long. CDR1 and CDR2 (germline): MNHEY, SVGAGI. As concerns this clonotype: What it recognizes is unknown. A junction boundary mismatches the germline segment, possibly from a read error.

This clonotype originated in a human donor in good health (CMV status not recorded). Some clones in this sample may be carry-over from other donors' samples. The material was CD8+ T cells from cultured PBMCs, obtained from culture after CMV antigen stimulation. The rearrangement links TRBV6-5 to TRBJ2-1, with 9 positions matching TRBD1. For the CDR3, the DNA is TGTGCCAGCAGTTACAGCCGGACCGGGACAGGGAAGGTCTTC. Translated: CASSYSRTGTGKVF.